This T cell receptor (beta chain) appears in the sequencing data of a study of CD8+CD57+ T cells in acquired aplastic anemia. Study observations and caveats: Roughly 28 was the count of CD8+ CDR3 sequences that patients shared with controls.

Trimming took off 2 bases at V and 2 bases at J, with 10 bases between the two ends. Germline loops: CDR1 SNHLY, CDR2 FYNNEI. This CDR3 is built from 15 residues. Concerning this clonotype: Its matching antigen is unknown.

The template for TCR beta VDJ and CDR3 sequence profiling was genomic DNA. Each CDR3 protein is one row after TCRdb ran MiXCR on the reads. The sample holds 190,000 or so distinct CDR3 sequences, around half seen once. Sequencing was done on patients that had shown CD8+CD57+ cell expansion by flow cytometry. As a group, the patients uniformly had severe acquired aplastic anemia. The chain joins TRBV2 to TRBJ1-5; no firm D call. Source material: sorted CD4+, CD8+, or CD8+CD57+ T cells (not recorded which) from PBMCs. The receptor's source is a human donor with aplastic anemia. The CDR3 here is CASSEQEHGNQPQHF. In nucleotides, the CDR3 is TGTGCCAGCAGTGAACAGGAACACGGCAATCAGCCCCAGCATTTT.